This TCR beta chain was recorded in a study of beta chain features in type 1 diabetes. Expressed TCRB transcripts got sequenced, as all isolated RNA was reverse transcribed. Repertoires were generated with immunoSEQ multiplex PCR, while TCRdb's copy carries only in-frame clones and drops some. The sample contains around 160,000 clones, 8.5% to 10% of which appear only once. Notes on the study in general: TCRB CDR3s from Type 1 diabetes patients were moderately but significantly shorter in all four CD4+ subsets.

The CDR3 is made up of 14 amino acids. Germline V gene sequence: CDR1 SQVTM, CDR2 ANQGSEA. The junction had 5 bases not matched to a gene; V was cut back by 6 bases and J by 5 bases. There are a few counts of this clone. The antigen is unknown. This TCR came from a woman aged 25 to 39 with type 1 diabetes. V is TRBV29-1 and J is TRBJ2-1, with 12 bases matching TRBD2. What was sequenced was central memory CD4+ T cells from blood. CDR3 amino acids: CSVRRLAGDNEQFF. CDR3 DNA sequence: TGCAGCGTCCGAAGACTAGCGGGGGACAATGAGCAGTTCTTC.